The rows below give T cell receptor beta chains drawn from one sample of a study of cytomegalovirus exposure and HLA in healthy donors. Only in-frame clones appear in the TCRdb table, and some are missing; sequencing was by immunoSEQ multiplex PCR. The sample lists about 330,000 clones, 86% occurring once. The sequencing input was PBMCs. These receptors all stem from a woman under 30 in good health and CMV-seronegative. CDR3s include the opening cysteine and the closing phenylalanine or tryptophan. The D gene is left open where the match is weak. Expanded clones are given a class, and other clones once, few, many or no size at all.

d_gene,v_gene,j_gene,abundance,CDR3aa,CDR3nt
NA,TRBV21-1,TRBJ2-3,NA,CAGKTGLRGTQYF,TGTGCCGGGAAAACGGGACTTCGAGGTACGCAGTATTTT
NA,TRBV5-4,TRBJ2-2,NA,CASFNRDKNTGELFF,TGTGCCAGCTTTAACCGGGACAAGAACACCGGGGAGCTGTTTTTT
TRBD2,TRBV9,TRBJ2-5,NA,CASSGGTSGRAGEETQYF,TGTGCCAGCAGCGGAGGGACTAGCGGGAGGGCCGGTGAAGAGACCCAGTACTTC
NA,TRBV4-3,TRBJ2-1,NA,CASSQVGGYGYNEQFF,TGCGCCAGCAGCCAAGTCGGAGGGTATGGGTACAATGAGCAGTTCTTC
TRBD2,TRBV7-2,TRBJ2-1,once,CASSLEGLAYNEQFF,TGTGCCAGCAGCTTAGAGGGACTAGCGTACAATGAGCAGTTCTTC
TRBD1,TRBV28,TRBJ2-1,NA,CASGLQGALYNEQFF,TGTGCCAGCGGCTTACAGGGGGCCTTATACAATGAGCAGTTCTTC
TRBD2,TRBV19,TRBJ2-1,NA,CASSIIAGNEQFF,TGTGCCAGTAGTATAATAGCGGGCAATGAGCAGTTCTTC
TRBD1,TRBV7-6,TRBJ2-6,NA,CASSPGQGDSGANVLTF,TGTGCCAGCAGCCCGGGACAGGGGGATTCTGGGGCCAACGTCCTGACTTTC
TRBD1,TRBV5-6,TRBJ2-1,NA,CASSTQGPEQFF,TGTGCCAGCAGCACACAGGGGCCTGAGCAGTTCTTC
NA,TRBV7-9,TRBJ2-1,NA,CASVRGRFGLDEQFF,TGTGCCAGCGTCCGGGGTCGGTTTGGGTTGGATGAGCAGTTCTTC
TRBD2,TRBV27,TRBJ2-1,NA,CASSPGGAGGEQFF,TGTGCCAGCAGTCCGGGGGGGGCGGGGGGTGAGCAGTTCTTC
NA,TRBV6-5,TRBJ2-6,NA,CASRPDSSGANVLTF,TGTGCCAGCAGACCAGACAGCTCTGGGGCCAACGTCCTGACTTTC
TRBD2,TRBV5-1,TRBJ2-3,NA,CASSLGSTPWGGPTDTQYF,TGCGCCAGCAGCTTGGGCTCTACCCCTTGGGGAGGGCCCACAGATACGCAGTATTTT
TRBD1,TRBV25-1,TRBJ2-4,once,CASSDSGGSAKNIQYF,TGTGCCAGCAGTGATTCAGGGGGTTCGGCCAAAAACATTCAGTACTTC
TRBD1,TRBV28,TRBJ1-2,NA,CASSFLQGAHGYTF,TGTGCCAGCAGTTTCCTACAGGGGGCCCATGGCTACACCTTC
TRBD1,TRBV29-1,TRBJ2-3,NA,CSGWTGADTQYF,TGCAGCGGATGGACAGGAGCAGATACGCAGTATTTT
NA,TRBV7-8,TRBJ2-7,once,CASSPRREGLYEQYF,TGTGCCAGCAGCCCCCGGCGGGAAGGTCTCTACGAGCAGTACTTC
TRBD1,TRBV5-1,TRBJ2-7,NA,CASSRTGVEEQYF,TGCGCCAGCAGCCGGACAGGGGTTGAAGAGCAGTACTTC
TRBD2,TRBV10-3,TRBJ2-7,NA,CAISETSGMVYEQYF,TGTGCCATCAGTGAAACTAGCGGGATGGTCTACGAGCAGTACTTC
NA,TRBV10-3,TRBJ1-1,NA,CAISVGRGQNTEAFF,TGTGCCATCAGTGTTGGCAGGGGCCAGAACACTGAAGCTTTCTTT
NA,TRBV30,TRBJ2-7,few,CAWSVLGTHEQYF,TGTGCCTGGAGTGTATTGGGGACTCACGAGCAGTACTTC
NA,TRBV6-6,TRBJ2-1,NA,CASSGGTDNEQFF,TGTGCCAGCAGTGGGGGGACAGACAATGAGCAGTTCTTC
NA,TRBV2,TRBJ2-2,NA,CASLGQGNAGELFF,TGTGCCAGCCTGGGGCAGGGGAATGCCGGGGAGCTGTTTTTT
NA,TRBV29-1,TRBJ1-2,once,CSVEVYPAERTNYGYTF,TGCAGCGTTGAGGTGTACCCTGCGGAGAGGACAAACTATGGCTACACCTTC
TRBD1,TRBV10-3,TRBJ2-7,NA,CAIRSGGEPTYEQYF,TGTGCCATCAGGTCAGGGGGTGAACCCACCTACGAGCAGTACTTC
TRBD1,TRBV7-2,TRBJ1-1,NA,CASSRDRGTTEAFF,TGTGCCAGCAGCCGGGACAGGGGCACCACTGAAGCTTTCTTT
NA,TRBV14,TRBJ2-2,NA,CASSPWGAGELFF,TGTGCCAGCAGCCCTTGGGGGGCCGGGGAGCTGTTTTTT
NA,TRBV21-1,TRBJ2-1,few,CASTNRGSNEQFF,TGTGCCAGCACGAACAGGGGGAGCAATGAGCAGTTCTTC
NA,TRBV7-6,TRBJ2-1,NA,CASSLHQRGSYNEQFF,TGTGCCAGCAGCTTACATCAGCGTGGGTCCTACAATGAGCAGTTCTTC
NA,TRBV7-6,TRBJ1-3,NA,CASGAPKQGNTIYF,TGTGCCAGCGGCGCCCCAAAACAGGGAAACACCATATATTTT
NA,TRBV13,TRBJ2-7,NA,CASSSAESSYEQYF,TGTGCCAGCAGCTCAGCGGAGAGCTCCTACGAGCAGTACTTC
NA,TRBV10-3,TRBJ2-7,NA,CGHSYEQYF,TGTGGACACTCCTACGAGCAGTACTTC
TRBD1,TRBV29-1,TRBJ2-3,NA,CSVGGTGVADTQYF,TGCAGCGTTGGTGGGACAGGGGTTGCAGATACGCAGTATTTT
NA,TRBV27,TRBJ1-2,NA,CASSSRRRNYGYTF,TGTGCCAGCAGTTCCCGACGGAGGAACTATGGCTACACCTTC
TRBD2,TRBV7-9,TRBJ2-3,NA,CASSLGLAGLTDTQYF,TGTGCCAGCAGCCTCGGACTAGCGGGACTCACAGATACGCAGTATTTT
NA,TRBV28,TRBJ1-1,NA,CASSNPTGPPNTEAFF,TGTGCCAGCAGTAACCCTACAGGGCCTCCGAACACTGAAGCTTTCTTT
TRBD2,TRBV27,TRBJ2-3,NA,CASSFRGSGGSTDTQYF,TGTGCCAGCAGTTTTAGGGGTAGCGGGGGAAGCACAGATACGCAGTATTTT
NA,TRBV27,TRBJ1-4,NA,CASSLTQLGRVEKLFF,TGTGCCAGCAGTTTAACCCAGTTGGGCAGGGTTGAAAAACTGTTTTTT
TRBD1,TRBV4-1,TRBJ2-4,NA,CASSHGDRDENIQYF,TGCGCCAGCAGCCATGGAGACAGGGACGAAAACATTCAGTACTTC
TRBD1,TRBV15,TRBJ2-7,NA,CATSRPPANRDRGSYEQYF,TGTGCCACCAGCAGACCCCCCGCGAACCGGGACAGGGGCTCCTACGAGCAGTACTTC
NA,TRBV5-1,TRBJ1-5,once,CASSLTENQPQHF,TGCGCCAGCAGCTTGACAGAGAATCAGCCCCAGCATTTT
NA,TRBV5-1,TRBJ1-4,NA,CASSLGHENEKLFF,TGCGCCAGCAGCTTGGGGCACGAAAATGAAAAACTGTTTTTT
NA,TRBV11-2,TRBJ1-4,NA,CASTHLGAANEKLFF,TGTGCCAGCACCCACTTGGGGGCGGCTAATGAAAAACTGTTTTTT
NA,TRBV5-4,TRBJ1-1,NA,CASSLDQGTEAFF,TGTGCCAGCAGCTTGGATCAGGGGACTGAAGCTTTCTTT
NA,TRBV7-3,TRBJ1-3,NA,CASSLQQSGNTIYF,TGTGCCAGCAGCTTACAACAGTCTGGAAACACCATATATTTT
NA,TRBV2,TRBJ2-1,NA,CASSDPSAGASYNEQFF,TGTGCCAGCAGTGATCCTTCGGCGGGTGCCTCCTACAATGAGCAGTTCTTC
NA,TRBV6-1,TRBJ2-4,NA,CASSEGQFPKNIQYF,TGTGCCAGCAGTGAGGGCCAGTTCCCCAAAAACATTCAGTACTTC
TRBD2,TRBV5-1,TRBJ2-7,NA,CASSLWWGLAPNSYYEQYF,TGCGCCAGCAGCTTGTGGTGGGGACTAGCCCCCAATTCCTACTACGAGCAGTACTTC
NA,TRBV4-2,TRBJ1-2,NA,CASSQDLREYGYTF,TGTGCCAGCAGCCAGGACTTGCGAGAATATGGCTACACCTTC
NA,TRBV7-2,TRBJ2-5,NA,CASSVTSPETQYF,TGTGCCAGCAGCGTGACTAGTCCGGAGACCCAGTACTTC
NA,TRBV7-2,TRBJ2-7,NA,CASSSRTEPYEQYF,TGTGCCAGCAGCTCACGGACAGAACCCTACGAGCAGTACTTC
TRBD1,TRBV5-8,TRBJ1-2,NA,CASSSYRGYSYTF,TGTGCCAGCAGCTCCTACAGGGGTTATTCCTACACCTTC